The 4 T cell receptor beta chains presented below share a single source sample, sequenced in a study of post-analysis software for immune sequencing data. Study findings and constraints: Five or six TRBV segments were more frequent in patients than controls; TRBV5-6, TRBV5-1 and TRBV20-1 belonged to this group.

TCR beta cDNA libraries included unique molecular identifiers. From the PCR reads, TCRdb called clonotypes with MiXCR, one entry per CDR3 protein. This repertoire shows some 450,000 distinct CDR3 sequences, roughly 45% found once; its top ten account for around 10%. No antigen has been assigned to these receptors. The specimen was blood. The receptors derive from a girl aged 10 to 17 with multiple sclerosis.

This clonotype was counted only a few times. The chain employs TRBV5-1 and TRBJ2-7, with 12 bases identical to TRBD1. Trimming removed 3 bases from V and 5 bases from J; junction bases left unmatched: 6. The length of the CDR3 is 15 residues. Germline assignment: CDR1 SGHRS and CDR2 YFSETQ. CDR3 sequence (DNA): TGCGCCAGCAGCTCCGGGACAGGGGGCAATCACGAGCAGTACTTC. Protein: CASSSGTGGNHEQYF.

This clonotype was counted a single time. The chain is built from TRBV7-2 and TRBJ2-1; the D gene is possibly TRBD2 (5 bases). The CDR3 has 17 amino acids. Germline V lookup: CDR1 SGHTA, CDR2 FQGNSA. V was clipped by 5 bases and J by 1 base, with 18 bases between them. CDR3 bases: TGTGCCAGCAGCCCCAACGCAGTAGGGAGATCCTACAATGAGCAGTTCTTC. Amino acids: CASSPNAVGRSYNEQFF.

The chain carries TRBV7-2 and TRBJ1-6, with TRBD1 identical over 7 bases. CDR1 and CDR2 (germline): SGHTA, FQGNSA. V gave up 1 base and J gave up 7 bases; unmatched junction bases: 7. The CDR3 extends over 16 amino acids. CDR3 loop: CASSLGQGPANSPLHF. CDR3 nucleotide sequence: TGTGCCAGCAGCTTAGGACAGGGTCCAGCAAATTCACCCCTCCACTTT. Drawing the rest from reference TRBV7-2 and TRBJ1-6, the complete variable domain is GAGVSQSPSNKVTEKGKDVELRCDPISGHTALYWYRQSLGQGLEFLIYFQGNSAPDKSGLPSDRFSAERTGGSVSTLTIQRTQQEDSAVYLCASSLGQGPANSPLHFGNGTRLTVT.

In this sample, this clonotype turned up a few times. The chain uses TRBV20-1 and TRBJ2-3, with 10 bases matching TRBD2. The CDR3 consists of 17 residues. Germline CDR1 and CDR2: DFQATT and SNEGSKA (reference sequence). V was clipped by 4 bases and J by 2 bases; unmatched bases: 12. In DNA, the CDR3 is TGCAGTGCTAACCTAGCGGGAGAGGGGATGGACACAGATACGCAGTATTTT. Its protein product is CSANLAGEGMDTDTQYF.